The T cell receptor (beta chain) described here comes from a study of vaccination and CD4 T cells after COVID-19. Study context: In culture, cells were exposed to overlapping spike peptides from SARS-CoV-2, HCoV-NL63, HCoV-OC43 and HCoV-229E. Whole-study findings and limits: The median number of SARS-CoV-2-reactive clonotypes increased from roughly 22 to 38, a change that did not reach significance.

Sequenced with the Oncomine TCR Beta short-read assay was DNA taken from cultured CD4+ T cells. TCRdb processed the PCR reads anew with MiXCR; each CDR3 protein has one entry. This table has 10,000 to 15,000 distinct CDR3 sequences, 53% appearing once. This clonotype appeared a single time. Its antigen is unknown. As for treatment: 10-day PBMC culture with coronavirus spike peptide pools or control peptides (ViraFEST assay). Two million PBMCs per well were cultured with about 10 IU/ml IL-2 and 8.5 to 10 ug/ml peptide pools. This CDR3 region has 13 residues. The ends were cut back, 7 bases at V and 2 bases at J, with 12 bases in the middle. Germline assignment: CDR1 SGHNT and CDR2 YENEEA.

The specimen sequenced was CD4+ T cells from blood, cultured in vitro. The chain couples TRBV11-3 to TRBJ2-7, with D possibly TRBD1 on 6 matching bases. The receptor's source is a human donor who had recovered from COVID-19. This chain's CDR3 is CASNPGHTYEQYF. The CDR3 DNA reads TGTGCCAGCAACCCGGGACATACCTACGAGCAGTACTTC.